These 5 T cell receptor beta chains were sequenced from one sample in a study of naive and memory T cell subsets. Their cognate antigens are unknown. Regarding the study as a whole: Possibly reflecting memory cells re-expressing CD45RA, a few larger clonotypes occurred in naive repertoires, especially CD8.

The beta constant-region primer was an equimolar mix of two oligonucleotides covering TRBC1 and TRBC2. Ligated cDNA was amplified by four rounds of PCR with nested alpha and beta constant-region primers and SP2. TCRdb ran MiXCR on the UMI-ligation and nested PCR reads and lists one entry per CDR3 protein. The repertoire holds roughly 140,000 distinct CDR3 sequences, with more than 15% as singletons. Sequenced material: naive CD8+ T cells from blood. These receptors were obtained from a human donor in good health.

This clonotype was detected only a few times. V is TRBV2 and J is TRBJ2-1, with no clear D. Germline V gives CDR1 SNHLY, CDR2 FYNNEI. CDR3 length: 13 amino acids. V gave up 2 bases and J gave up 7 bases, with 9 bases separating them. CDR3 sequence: CASSEKGLNEQFF. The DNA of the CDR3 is TGTGCCAGCAGTGAAAAGGGTTTAAATGAGCAGTTCTTC.

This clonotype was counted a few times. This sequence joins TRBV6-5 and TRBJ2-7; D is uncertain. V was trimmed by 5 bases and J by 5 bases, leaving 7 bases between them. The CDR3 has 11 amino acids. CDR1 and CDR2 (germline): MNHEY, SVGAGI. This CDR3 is CASSVGDEQYF. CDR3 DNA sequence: TGTGCCAGCAGTGTTGGGGACGAGCAGTACTTC.

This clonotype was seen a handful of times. Here the CDR3 reads CASRGGNNEQFF. The CDR3 DNA reads as TGTGCCAGTAGAGGGGGAAACAATGAGCAGTTCTTC. V is TRBV11-2 and J is TRBJ2-1; possible D gene TRBD1, 6 bases. Germline V CDR1 and CDR2: SGHAT, FQNNGV. The CDR3 has 12 amino acids. V was trimmed by 9 bases and J by 5 bases, leaving 11 bases between them.

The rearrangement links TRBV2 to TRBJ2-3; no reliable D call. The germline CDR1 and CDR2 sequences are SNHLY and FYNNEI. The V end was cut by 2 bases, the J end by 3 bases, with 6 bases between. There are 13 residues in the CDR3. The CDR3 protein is CASSEHGTDTQYF. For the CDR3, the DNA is TGTGCCAGCAGTGAACATGGGACAGATACGCAGTATTTT.

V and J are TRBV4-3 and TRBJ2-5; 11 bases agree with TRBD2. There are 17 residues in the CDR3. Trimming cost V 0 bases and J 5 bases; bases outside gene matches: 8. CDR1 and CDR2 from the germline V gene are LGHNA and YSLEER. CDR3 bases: TGCGCCAGCAGCCAAGATACACTAGCGGGAGTGGGGGAGACCCAGTACTTC. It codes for CASSQDTLAGVGETQYF.